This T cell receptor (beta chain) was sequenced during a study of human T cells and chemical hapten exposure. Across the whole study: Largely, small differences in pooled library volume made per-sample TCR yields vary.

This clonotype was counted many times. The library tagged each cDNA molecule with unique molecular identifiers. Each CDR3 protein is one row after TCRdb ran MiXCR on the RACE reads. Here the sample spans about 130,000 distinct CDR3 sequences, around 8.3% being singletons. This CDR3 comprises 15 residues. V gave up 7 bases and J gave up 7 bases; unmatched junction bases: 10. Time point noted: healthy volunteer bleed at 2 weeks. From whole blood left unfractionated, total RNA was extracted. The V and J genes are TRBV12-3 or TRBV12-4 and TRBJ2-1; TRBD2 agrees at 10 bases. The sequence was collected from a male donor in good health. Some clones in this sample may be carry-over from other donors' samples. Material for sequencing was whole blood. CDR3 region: CASTLRLAGENEQFF. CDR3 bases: TGTGCCAGCACCTTACGGCTAGCGGGAGAGAATGAGCAGTTCTTC.